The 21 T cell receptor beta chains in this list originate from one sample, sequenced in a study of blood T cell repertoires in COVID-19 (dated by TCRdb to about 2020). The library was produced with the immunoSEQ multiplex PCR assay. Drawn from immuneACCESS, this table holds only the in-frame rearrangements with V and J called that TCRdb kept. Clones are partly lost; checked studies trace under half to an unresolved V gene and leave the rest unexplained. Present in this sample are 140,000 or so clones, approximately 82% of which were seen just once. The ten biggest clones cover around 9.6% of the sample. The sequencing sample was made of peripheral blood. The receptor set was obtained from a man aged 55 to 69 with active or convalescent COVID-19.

The CDR3 spells CASSLEGQGVAGNTIYF. The CDR3 nucleotides are TGCGCCAGCAGCTTGGAGGGACAGGGGGTAGCTGGAAACACCATATATTTT. The chain has TRBV5-1 and TRBJ1-3, with 11 bases that match TRBD1. The V gene end was trimmed by 0 bases and the J gene end by 2 bases; junction bases not matched to a gene: 4. CDR3 size: 17 residues. Per the germline V gene, CDR1 is SGHRS and CDR2 is YFSETQ. Combining the CDR3 with reference TRBV5-1 and TRBJ1-3 gives the whole variable domain KAGVTQTPRYLIKTRGQQVTLSCSPISGHRSVSWYQQTPGQGLQFLFEYFSETQRNKGNFPGRFSGRQFSNSRSEMNVSTLELGDSALYLCASSLEGQGVAGNTIYFGEGSWLTVV.

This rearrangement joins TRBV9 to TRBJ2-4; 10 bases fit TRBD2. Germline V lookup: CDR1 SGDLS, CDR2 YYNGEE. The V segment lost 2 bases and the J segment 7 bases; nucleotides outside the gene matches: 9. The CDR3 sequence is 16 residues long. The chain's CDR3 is CASSVDSGGPYNIQYF. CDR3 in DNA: TGTGCCAGCAGCGTTGATAGCGGGGGGCCCTACAACATTCAGTACTTC.

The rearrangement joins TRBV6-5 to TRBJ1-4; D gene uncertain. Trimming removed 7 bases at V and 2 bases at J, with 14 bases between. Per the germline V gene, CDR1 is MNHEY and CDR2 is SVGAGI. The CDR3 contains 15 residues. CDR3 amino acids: CASTLAYSTNEKLFF. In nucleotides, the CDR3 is TGTGCCAGCACCCTGGCATATTCGACTAATGAAAAACTGTTTTTT.

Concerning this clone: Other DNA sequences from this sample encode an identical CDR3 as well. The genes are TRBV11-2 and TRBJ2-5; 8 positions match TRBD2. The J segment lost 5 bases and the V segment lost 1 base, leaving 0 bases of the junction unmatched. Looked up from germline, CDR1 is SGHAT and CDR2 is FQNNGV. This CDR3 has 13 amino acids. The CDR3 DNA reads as TGTGCCAGCAGCTTAGGACTAGCGGAGACCCAGTACTTC. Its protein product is CASSLGLAETQYF.

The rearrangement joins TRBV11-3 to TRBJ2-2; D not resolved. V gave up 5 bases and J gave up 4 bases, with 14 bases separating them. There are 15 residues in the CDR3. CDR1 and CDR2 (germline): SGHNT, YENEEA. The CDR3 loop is CASSPGGQFTGELFF. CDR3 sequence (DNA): TGTGCCAGCAGCCCAGGTGGGCAGTTCACCGGGGAGCTGTTTTTT.

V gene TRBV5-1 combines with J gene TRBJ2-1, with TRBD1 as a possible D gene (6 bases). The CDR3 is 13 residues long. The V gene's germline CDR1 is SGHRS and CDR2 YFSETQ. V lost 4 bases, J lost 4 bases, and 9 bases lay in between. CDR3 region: CASSGGRYNEQFF. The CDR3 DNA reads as TGCGCCAGCAGCGGGGGCCGATACAATGAGCAGTTCTTC.

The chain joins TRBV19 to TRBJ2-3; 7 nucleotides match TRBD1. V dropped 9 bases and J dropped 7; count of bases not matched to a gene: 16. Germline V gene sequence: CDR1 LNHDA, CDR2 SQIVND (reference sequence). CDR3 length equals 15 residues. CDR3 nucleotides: TGTGCCAGCTCCGACAGAACAGGGACAGTAAATACGCAGTATTTT. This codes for CASSDRTGTVNTQYF.

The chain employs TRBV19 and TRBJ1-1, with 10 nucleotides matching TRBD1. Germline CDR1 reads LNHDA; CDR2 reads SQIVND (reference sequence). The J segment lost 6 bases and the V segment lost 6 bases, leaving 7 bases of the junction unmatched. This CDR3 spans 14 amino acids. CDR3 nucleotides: TGTGCCAGTAGGCGAGACAGGGGGCTTTCTGAAGCTTTCTTT. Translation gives CASRRDRGLSEAFF.

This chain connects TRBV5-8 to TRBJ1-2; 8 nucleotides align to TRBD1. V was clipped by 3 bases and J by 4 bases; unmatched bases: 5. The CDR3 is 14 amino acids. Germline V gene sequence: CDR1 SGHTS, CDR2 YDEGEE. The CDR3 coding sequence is TGTGCCAGCAGCTCAGGGGGCGCGAGCTATGGCTACACCTTC. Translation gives CASSSGGASYGYTF.

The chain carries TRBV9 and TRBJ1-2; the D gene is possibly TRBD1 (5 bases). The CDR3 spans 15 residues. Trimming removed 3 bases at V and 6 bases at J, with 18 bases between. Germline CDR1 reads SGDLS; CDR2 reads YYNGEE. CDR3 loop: CASSAQGTGIDGYTF. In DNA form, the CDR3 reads TGTGCCAGCAGCGCGCAGGGCACGGGTATTGATGGCTACACCTTC.

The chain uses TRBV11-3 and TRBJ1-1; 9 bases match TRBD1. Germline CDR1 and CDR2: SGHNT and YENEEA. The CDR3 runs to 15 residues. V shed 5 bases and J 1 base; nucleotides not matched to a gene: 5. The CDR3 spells CASSTRDRANTEAFF. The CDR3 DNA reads TGTGCCAGCAGCACTCGGGACAGGGCGAACACTGAAGCTTTCTTT.

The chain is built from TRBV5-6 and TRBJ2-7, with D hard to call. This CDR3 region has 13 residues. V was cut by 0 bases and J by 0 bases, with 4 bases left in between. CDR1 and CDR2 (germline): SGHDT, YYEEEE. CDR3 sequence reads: CASSLAISYEQYF. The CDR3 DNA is TGTGCCAGCAGCTTGGCAATCTCCTACGAGCAGTACTTC.

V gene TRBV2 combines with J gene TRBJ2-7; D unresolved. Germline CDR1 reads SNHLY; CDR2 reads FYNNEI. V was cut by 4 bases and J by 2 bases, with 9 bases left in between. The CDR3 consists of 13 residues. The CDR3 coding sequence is TGTGCCAGCAGTGGGGTCCGGGCCTACGAGCAGTACTTC. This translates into CASSGVRAYEQYF.

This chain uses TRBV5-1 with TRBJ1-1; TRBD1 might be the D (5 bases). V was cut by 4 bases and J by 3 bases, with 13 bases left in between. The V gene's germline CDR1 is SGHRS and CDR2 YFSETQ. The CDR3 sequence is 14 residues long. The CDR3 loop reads CASSRGGFDTEAFF. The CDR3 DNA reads TGCGCCAGCAGCCGGGGGGGTTTTGACACTGAAGCTTTCTTT.

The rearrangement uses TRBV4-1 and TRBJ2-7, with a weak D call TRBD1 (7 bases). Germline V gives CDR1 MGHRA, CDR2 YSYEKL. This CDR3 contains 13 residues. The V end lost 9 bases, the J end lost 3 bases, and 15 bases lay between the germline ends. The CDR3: CASQGGKDYEQYF. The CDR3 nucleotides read TGCGCCAGTCAGGGGGGTAAAGACTACGAGCAGTACTTC.

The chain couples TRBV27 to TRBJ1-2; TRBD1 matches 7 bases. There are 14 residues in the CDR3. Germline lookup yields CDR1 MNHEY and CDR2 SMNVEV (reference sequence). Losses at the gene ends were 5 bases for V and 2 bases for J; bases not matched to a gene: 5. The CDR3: CASSLRDRNYGYTF. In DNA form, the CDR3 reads TGTGCCAGCAGTCTCCGGGACAGAAACTATGGCTACACCTTC.

The CDR3 bases are TGTGCCAGCAGCGACGACAGGGGGCTTGGAGATGAGCAGTTCTTC. Protein: CASSDDRGLGDEQFF. The rearrangement joins TRBV9 to TRBJ2-1; 10 nucleotides line up with TRBD1. The length of the CDR3 is 15 residues. Germline lookup yields CDR1 SGDLS and CDR2 YYNGEE. V was clipped by 3 bases and J by 8 bases; unmatched bases: 8.

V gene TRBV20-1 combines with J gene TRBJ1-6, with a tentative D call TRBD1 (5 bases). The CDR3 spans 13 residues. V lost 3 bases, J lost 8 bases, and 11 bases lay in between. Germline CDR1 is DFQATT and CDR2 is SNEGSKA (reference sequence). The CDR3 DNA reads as TGCAGTGCTAGTCTAGGCAGGGATTCACCCCTCCACTTT. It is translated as CSASLGRDSPLHF.

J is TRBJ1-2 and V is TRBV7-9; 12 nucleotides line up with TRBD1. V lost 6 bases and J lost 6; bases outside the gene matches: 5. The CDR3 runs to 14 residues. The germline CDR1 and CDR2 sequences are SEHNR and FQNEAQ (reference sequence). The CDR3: CASRIGDRGHGYTF. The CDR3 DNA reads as TGTGCCAGCAGAATCGGGGACAGGGGGCATGGCTACACCTTC. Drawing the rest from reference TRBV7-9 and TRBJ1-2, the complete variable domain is DTGVSQNPRHKITKRGQNVTFRCDPISEHNRLYWYRQTLGQGPEFLTYFQNEAQLEKSRLLSDRFSAERPKGSFSTLEIQRTEQGDSAMYLCASRIGDRGHGYTFGSGTRLTVV.

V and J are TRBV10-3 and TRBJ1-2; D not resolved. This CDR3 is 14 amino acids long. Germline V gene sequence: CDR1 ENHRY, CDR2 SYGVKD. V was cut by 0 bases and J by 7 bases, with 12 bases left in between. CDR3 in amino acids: CAISESGGLGGYTF. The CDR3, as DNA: TGTGCCATCAGTGAGTCGGGCGGGCTAGGTGGCTACACCTTC.

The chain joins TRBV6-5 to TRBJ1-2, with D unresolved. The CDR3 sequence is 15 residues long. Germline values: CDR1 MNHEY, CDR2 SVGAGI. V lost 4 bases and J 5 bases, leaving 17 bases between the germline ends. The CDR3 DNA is TGTGCCAGCAGTTCTATGAAAAGACACAAGTATGGCTACACCTTC. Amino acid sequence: CASSSMKRHKYGYTF.